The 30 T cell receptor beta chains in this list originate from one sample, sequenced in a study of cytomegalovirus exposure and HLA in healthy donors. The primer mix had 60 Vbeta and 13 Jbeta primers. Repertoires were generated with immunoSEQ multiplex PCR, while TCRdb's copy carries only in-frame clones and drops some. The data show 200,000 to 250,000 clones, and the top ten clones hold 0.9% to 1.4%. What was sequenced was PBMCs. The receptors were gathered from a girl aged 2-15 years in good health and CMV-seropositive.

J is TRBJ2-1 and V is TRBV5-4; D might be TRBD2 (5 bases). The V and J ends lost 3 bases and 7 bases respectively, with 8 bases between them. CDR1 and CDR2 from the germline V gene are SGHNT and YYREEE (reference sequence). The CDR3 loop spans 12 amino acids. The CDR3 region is CASSSSMNEQFF. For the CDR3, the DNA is TGTGCCAGCAGCTCTAGCATGAATGAGCAGTTCTTC.

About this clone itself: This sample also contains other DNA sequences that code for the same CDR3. The CDR3 DNA reads as TGTGCCAGCAGTCCGGACAGCTACGAGCAGTACTTC. It yields the protein CASSPDSYEQYF. The chain carries TRBV28 and TRBJ2-7; TRBD1 is a possible D gene (6 bases). The CDR3 has 12 residues. The ends were cut back, 5 bases at V and 3 bases at J, with 8 bases in the middle. CDR1 and CDR2 (germline): MDHEN, SYDVKM.

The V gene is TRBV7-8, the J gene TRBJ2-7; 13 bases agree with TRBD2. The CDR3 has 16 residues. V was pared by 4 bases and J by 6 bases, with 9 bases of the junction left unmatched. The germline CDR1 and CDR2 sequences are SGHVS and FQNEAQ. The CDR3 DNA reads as TGTGCCAGCAGCTCAACCGTACTAGCGGGAGGGCCCGAGCAGTACTTC. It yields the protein CASSSTVLAGGPEQYF.

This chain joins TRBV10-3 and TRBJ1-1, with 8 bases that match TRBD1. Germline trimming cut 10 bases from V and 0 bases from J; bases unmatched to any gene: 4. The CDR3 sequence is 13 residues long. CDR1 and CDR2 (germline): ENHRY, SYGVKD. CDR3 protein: CATRDRMNTEAFF. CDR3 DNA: TGTGCCACCCGGGACAGGATGAACACTGAAGCTTTCTTT.

In DNA form, the CDR3 reads TGTGCCAGCAGCTTAGCGTTGTCAGCTGAAGCTTTCTTT. Amino acids: CASSLALSAEAFF. V gene TRBV7-9 combines with J gene TRBJ1-1; no clear D gene. V was pared by 0 bases and J by 6 bases, with 8 bases between. This CDR3 region has 13 residues. Germline-derived CDR1 and CDR2 are SEHNR and FQNEAQ (reference sequence).

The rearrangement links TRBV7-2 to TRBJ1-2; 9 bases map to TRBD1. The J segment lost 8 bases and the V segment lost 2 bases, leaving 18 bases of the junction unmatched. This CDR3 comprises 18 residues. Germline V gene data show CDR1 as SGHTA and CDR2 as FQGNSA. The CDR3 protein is CASSLTEDSGQGIDGYTF. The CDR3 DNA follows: TGTGCCAGCAGCTTAACGGAGGACTCGGGACAGGGTATCGACGGCTACACCTTC.

This CDR3 reads CASSVEGRGGDTQYF. The CDR3, as DNA: TGTGCCAGCAGCGTAGAAGGGAGGGGCGGAGATACGCAGTATTTT. The chain is built from TRBV9 and TRBJ2-3; TRBD2 aligns across 7 bases. V shed 0 bases, J shed 5 bases, and the junction held 6 bases outside the gene matches. The germline gives CDR1 SGDLS, CDR2 YYNGEE. The CDR3 consists of 15 residues.

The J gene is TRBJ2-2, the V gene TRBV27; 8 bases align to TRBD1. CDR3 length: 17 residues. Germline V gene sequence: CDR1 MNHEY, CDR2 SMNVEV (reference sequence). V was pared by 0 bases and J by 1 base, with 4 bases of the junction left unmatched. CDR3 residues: CASSLSRGRMNTGELFF. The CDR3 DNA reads TGTGCCAGCAGTTTATCCAGGGGGCGGATGAACACCGGGGAGCTGTTTTTT.

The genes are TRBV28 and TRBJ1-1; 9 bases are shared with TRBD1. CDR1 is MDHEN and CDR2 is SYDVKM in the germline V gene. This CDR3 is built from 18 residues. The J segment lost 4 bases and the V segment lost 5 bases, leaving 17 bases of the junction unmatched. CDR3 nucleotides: TGTGCCAGCAGTATGGGGACAGGGTCGTATCGGGCTGGCACTGAAGCTTTCTTT. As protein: CASSMGTGSYRAGTEAFF.

CDR3: CASYGGDYNYGYTF. The CDR3 bases are TGTGCCTCATATGGTGGGGACTATAACTATGGCTACACCTTC. The chain has TRBV9 and TRBJ1-2, with D perhaps matching TRBD1 (5 bases). This CDR3 comprises 14 residues. V was cut by 10 bases and J by 1 base, with 17 bases left in between. Germline V gene lookup returns CDR1 SGDLS and CDR2 YYNGEE.

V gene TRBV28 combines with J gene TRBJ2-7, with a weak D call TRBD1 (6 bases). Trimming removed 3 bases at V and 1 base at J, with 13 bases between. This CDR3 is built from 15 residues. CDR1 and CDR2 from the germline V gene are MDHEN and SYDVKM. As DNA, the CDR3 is TGTGCCAGCAGTTTCCTCAGTGACAGGTCCTACGAGCAGTACTTC. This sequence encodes CASSFLSDRSYEQYF.

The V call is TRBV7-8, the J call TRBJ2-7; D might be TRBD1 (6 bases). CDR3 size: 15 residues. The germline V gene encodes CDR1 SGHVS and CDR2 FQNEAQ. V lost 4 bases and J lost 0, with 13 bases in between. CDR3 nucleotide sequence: TGTGCCAGCAGCTGGGGCGACAGGAGCTCCTACGAGCAGTACTTC. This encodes CASSWGDRSSYEQYF.

CDR3 coding DNA: TGTGCCAGCACTAGCGAACCCTACGAGCAGTACTTC. This encodes CASTSEPYEQYF. The chain links TRBV28 to TRBJ2-5, with D maybe TRBD2 (6 bases). The J call is doubtful: the DNA matches TRBJ2-7 better. Germline-derived CDR1 and CDR2 are MDHEN and SYDVKM. The CDR3 length is 12 residues.

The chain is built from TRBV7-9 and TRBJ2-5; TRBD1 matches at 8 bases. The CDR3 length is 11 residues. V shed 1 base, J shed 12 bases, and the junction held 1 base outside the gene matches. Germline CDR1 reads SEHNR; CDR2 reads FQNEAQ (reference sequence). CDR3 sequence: CASSLEQGEYF. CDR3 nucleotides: TGTGCCAGCAGCTTAGAACAGGGGGAGTACTTC.

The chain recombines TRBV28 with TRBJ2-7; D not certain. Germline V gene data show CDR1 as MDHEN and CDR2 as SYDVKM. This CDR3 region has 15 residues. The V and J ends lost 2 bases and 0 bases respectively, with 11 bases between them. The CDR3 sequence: CASSLHPASSYEQYF. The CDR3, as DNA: TGTGCCAGCAGTTTACATCCGGCTAGCTCCTACGAGCAGTACTTC. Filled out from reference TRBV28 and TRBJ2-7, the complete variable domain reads DVKVTQSSRYLVKRTGEKVFLECVQDMDHENMFWYRQDPGLGLRLIYFSYDVKMKEKGDIPEGYSVSREKKERFSLILESASTNQTSMYLCASSLHPASSYEQYFGPGTRLTVT.

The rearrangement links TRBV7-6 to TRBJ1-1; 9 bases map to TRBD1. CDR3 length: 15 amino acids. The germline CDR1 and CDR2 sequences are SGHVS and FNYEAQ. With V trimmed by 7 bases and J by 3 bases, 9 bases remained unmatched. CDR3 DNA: TGTGCCAGCACACGGGACAGGGCAAGGGACACTGAAGCTTTCTTT. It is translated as CASTRDRARDTEAFF.

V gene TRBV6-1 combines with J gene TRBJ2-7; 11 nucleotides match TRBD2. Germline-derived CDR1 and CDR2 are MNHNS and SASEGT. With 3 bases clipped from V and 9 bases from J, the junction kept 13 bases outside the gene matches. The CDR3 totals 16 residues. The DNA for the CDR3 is TGTGCCAGCAGTGATGCCTCTCGACTAGCGGGAATGGGGCAGTACTTC. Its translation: CASSDASRLAGMGQYF.

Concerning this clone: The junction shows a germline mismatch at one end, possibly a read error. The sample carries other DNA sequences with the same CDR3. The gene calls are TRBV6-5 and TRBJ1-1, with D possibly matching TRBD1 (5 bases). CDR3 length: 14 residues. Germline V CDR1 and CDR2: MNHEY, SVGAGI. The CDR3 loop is CASSYSQGNTEAFF. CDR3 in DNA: TGCGCCAGCAGTTACTCCCAGGGAAACACTGAAGCTTTCTTT.

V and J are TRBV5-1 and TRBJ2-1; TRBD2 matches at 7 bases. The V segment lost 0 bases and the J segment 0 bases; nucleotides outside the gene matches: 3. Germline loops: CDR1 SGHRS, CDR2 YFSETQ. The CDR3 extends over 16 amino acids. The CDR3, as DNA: TGCGCCAGCAGCTTGGCCGGGAGGAGCTCCTACAATGAGCAGTTCTTC. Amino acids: CASSLAGRSSYNEQFF.

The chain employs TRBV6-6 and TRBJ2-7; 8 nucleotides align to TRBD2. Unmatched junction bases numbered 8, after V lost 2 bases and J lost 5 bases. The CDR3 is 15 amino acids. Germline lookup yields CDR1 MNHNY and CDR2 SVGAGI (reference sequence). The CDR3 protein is CASSYRAGDMNEQYF. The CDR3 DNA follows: TGTGCCAGCAGTTACCGAGCGGGGGATATGAACGAGCAGTACTTC.

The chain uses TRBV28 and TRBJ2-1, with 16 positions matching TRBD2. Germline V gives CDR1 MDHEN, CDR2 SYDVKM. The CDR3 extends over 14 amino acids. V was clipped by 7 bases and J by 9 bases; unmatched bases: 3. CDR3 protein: CASTGTSGRAEQFF. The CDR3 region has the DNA TGTGCCAGCACCGGGACTAGCGGGAGGGCTGAGCAGTTCTTC.

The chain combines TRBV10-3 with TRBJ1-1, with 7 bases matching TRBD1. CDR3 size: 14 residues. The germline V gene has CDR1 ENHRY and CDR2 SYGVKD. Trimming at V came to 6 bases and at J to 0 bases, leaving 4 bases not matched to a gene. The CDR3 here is CAIRTGTLNTEAFF. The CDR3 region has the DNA TGTGCCATCAGGACAGGGACTCTGAACACTGAAGCTTTCTTT.

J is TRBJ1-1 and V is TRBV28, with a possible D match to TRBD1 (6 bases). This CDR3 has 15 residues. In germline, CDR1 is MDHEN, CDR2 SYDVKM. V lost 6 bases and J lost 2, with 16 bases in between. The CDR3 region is CASRKSGQPNTEAFF. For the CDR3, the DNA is TGTGCCAGCAGAAAATCCGGACAGCCAAACACTGAAGCTTTCTTT.

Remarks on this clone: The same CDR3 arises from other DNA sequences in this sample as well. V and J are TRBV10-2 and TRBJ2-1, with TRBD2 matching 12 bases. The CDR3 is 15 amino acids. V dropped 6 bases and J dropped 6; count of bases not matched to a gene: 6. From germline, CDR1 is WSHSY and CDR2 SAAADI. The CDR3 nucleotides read TGCGCCAGCAGCGAACTAGCGGGAGGTCCCAATGAGCAGTTCTTC. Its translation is CASSELAGGPNEQFF.

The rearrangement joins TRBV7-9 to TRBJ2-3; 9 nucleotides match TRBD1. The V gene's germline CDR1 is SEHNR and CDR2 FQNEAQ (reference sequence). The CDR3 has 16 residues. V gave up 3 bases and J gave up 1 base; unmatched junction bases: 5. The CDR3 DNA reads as TGTGCCAGCAGCTTTAGGGACAGGGTGGGCACAGATACGCAGTATTTT. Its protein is CASSFRDRVGTDTQYF.

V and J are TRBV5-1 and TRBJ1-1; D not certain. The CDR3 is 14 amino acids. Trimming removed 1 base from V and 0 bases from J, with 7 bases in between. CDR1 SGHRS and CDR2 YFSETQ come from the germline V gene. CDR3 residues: CASSLLYVNTEAFF. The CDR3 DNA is TGCGCCAGCAGCTTGCTATACGTGAACACTGAAGCTTTCTTT.

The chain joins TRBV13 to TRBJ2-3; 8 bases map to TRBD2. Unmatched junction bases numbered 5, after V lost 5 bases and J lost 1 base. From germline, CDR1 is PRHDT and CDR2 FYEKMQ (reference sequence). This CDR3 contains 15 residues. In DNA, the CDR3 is TGTGCCAGCAGCCAAACTAGCGGTCGCACAGATACGCAGTATTTT. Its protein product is CASSQTSGRTDTQYF.

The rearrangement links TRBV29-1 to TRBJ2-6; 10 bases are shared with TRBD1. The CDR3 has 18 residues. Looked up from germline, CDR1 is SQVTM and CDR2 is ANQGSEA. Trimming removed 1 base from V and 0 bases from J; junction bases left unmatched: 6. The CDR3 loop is CSVEVGGQGNSGANVLTF. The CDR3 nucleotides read TGCAGCGTTGAAGTAGGGGGACAGGGGAACTCTGGGGCCAACGTCCTGACTTTC.

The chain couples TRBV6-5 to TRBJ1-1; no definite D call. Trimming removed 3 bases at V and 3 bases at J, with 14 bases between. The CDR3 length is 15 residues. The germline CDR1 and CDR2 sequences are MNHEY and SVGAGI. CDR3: CASSYWGMGDTEAFF. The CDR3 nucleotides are TGTGCCAGCAGTTATTGGGGTATGGGAGACACTGAAGCTTTCTTT.

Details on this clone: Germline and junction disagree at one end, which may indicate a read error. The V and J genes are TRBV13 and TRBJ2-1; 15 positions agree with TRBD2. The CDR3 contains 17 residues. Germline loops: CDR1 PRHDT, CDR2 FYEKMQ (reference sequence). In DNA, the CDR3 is TGTGCCAGCAGCCTAGGGACTAGCGGGGGGTGGGTCCATGAGCAGTTCTTC. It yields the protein CASSLGTSGGWVHEQFF.